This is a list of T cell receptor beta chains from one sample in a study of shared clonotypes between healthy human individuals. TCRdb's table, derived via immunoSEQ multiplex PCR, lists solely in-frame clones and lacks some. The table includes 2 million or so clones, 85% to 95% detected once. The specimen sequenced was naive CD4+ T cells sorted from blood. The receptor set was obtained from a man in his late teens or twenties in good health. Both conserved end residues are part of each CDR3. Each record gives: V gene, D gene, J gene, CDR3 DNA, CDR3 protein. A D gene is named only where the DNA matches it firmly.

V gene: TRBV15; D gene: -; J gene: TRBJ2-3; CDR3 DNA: TGTGCCACCAGCAGAGCCACCAGTTACACAGATACGCAGTATTTT; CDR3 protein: CATSRATSYTDTQYF
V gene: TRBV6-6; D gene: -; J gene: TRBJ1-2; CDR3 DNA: TGTGCCAGCAGTTCACGGGGTGATGGCTACACCTTC; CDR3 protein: CASSSRGDGYTF
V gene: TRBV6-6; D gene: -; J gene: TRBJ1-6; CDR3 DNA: TGTGCCAGCTCTTTTACAGGGTTTCCTAATTCACCCCTCCACTTT; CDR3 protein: CASSFTGFPNSPLHF
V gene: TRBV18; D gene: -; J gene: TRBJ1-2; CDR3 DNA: TGTGCCAGCTCACCACCAACGGGGGGCGCTGGCTATGGCTACACCTTC; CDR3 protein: CASSPPTGGAGYGYTF
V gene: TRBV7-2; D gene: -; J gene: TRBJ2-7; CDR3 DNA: TGTGCCAGCAGCTTAAAAAAGCCCTACGAGCAGTACTTC; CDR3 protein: CASSLKKPYEQYF
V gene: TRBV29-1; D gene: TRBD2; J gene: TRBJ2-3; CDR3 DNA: TGCAGCGTTGAAGTGGCTAGCGGAAGCACAGATACGCAGTATTTT; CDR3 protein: CSVEVASGSTDTQYF
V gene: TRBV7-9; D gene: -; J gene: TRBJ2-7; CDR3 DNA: TGTGCCAGCAGCTTAGCGCGCGGTGCCTACGAGCAGTACTTC; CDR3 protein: CASSLARGAYEQYF
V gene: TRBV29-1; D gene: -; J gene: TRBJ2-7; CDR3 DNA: TGCAGCGTTGAAGATGGGCGGCGAGAGCAGTACTTC; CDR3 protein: CSVEDGRREQYF
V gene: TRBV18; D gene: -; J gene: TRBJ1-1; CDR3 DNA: TGTGCCAGCTCACCACCGGCGGTCCGGGGCACTGAAGCTTTCTTT; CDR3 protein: CASSPPAVRGTEAFF
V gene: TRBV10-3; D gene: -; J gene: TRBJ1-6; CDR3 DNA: TGTGCCATCAGGACTTCGGCCATTGATTCACCCCTCCACTTT; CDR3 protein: CAIRTSAIDSPLHF
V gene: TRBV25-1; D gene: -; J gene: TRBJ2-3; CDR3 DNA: TGTGCCAGCAGGAGACCGGGGACAACAGATACGCAGTATTTT; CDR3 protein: CASRRPGTTDTQYF
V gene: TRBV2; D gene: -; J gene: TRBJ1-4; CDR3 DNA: TGTGCCAGCAGTGAATCTAGGGGGTATGAAAAACTGTTTTTT; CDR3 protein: CASSESRGYEKLFF
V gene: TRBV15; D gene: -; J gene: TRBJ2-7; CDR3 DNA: TGTGCCACCAGCAGAGTGTGGGACTCCTACGAGCAGTACTTC; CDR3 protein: CATSRVWDSYEQYF
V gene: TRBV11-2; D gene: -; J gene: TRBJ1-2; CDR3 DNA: TGTGCCAGCAGCTTAGTACAGGGTTCGAACTATGGCTACACCTTC; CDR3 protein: CASSLVQGSNYGYTF
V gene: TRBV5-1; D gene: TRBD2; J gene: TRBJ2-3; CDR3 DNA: TGCGCCAGCAGCTCACTAGCGGGGGGGCATTTAGATACGCAGTATTTT; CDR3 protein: CASSSLAGGHLDTQYF
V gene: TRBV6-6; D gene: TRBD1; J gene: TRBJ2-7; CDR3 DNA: TGTGCCAGCAGCCCACCGGGACAGGGTATTTGGCAGTACTTC; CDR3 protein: CASSPPGQGIWQYF
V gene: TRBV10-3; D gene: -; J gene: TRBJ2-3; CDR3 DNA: TGTGCCATCAGTGAGTCGGGGGATACGCAGTATTTT; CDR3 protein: CAISESGDTQYF
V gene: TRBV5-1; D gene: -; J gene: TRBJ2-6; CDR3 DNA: TGCGCCAGCAGCTTGGAGGCCTCTGGGGCCAACGTCCTGACTTTC; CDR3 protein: CASSLEASGANVLTF